A selection of T cell receptor beta chains follows, all from one sample in a study of CD8+CD57+ T cells in acquired aplastic anemia. In TCRdb, the reads were re-called with MiXCR into one record per CDR3 protein. Counted here are about 160,000 distinct CDR3 sequences, roughly 48% occurring once; the ten biggest clones make up less than 3%. Sequencing input: sorted CD4+, CD8+, or CD8+CD57+ T cells (not recorded which) from PBMCs. These TCRs come from a human donor with aplastic anemia. The CDR3 runs from the conserved cysteine through the conserved F or W. Each record gives: V gene, J gene, clone size, D gene, CDR3 DNA, CDR3 protein. D genes are given only for firm matches. Clone size is given for some rows only: seen once, a few or many times, or a class if the clone is expanded.

>TRBV20-1|TRBJ2-7|.|.
TGCAGTGCTCCGATGGGCGGGTTTAACTACGAGCAGTACTTC
CSAPMGGFNYEQYF
>TRBV7-9|TRBJ1-2|.|.
TGTGTCAGCAGCCCGAGTGAGGGATTAGGCTCTGGCTACACCTTC
CVSSPSEGLGSGYTF
>TRBV19|TRBJ2-6|many|TRBD1
TGTGCCAGTAGTAGGGAGGACAGGGGGCCTGGGGCCAACGTCCTGACTTTC
CASSREDRGPGANVLTF
>TRBV15|TRBJ2-7|.|TRBD1
TGTGCCACCAGCAGAGCTCCTCGACAGGGGGCGCGGTACGAGCAGTACTTC
CATSRAPRQGARYEQYF
>TRBV4-2|TRBJ1-3|.|.
TGTGCCAGCAGCCAAGATTCCGGTTTGGGGTCCGGAGACACCGTATATTTT
CASSQDSGLGSGDTVYF
>TRBV24-1|TRBJ2-5|few|TRBD2
TGTGCCACCAGCGCCGCGGGGGTCGAGACCCAGTACTTC
CATSAAGVETQYF
>TRBV12-3/TRBV12-4|TRBJ1-1|many|TRBD1
TGTGCCAGCAGCCCTAGGACAGGGGGTACTGAAGCTTTCTTT
CASSPRTGGTEAFF
>TRBV20-1|TRBJ2-1|.|TRBD2
TGCAGTGCTAGAGATCGGGGACTAGCGGGACGTACAAATGAGCAGTTCTTC
CSARDRGLAGRTNEQFF
>TRBV24-1|TRBJ1-5|.|.
TGTGCGGGCGCCGGGGTGAGCAATCAGCCCCAGCATTTT
CAGAGVSNQPQHF
>TRBV7-6|TRBJ2-1|few|.
TGTGCCAGCAGCTTGGGCGGGGGCAACAATGAGCAGTTCTTC
CASSLGGGNNEQFF
>TRBV19|TRBJ2-5|.|.
TGTGCCAGTACCCGAGGACAGGGCGGGGGCACAGAGACCCAGTACTTC
CASTRGQGGGTETQYF
>TRBV2|TRBJ2-1|.|TRBD1
TGTGCCAGCAGGACAGGGGGAAGTAATGAGCAGTTCTTC
CASRTGGSNEQFF
>TRBV20-1|TRBJ2-7|many|.
TGCAGTGCTTCCCCGGGGAGTAATACCTACGAGCAGTACTTC
CSASPGSNTYEQYF
>TRBV19|TRBJ2-2|.|.
TGTGCCAGTAGGGCCGGGGAGCTGTTTTTT
CASRAGELFF
>TRBV19|TRBJ1-6|.|TRBD1
TGTGCCAGTAGTGTGACAGGGGCTCGGGATTCACCCCTCCACTTT
CASSVTGARDSPLHF
>TRBV10-3|TRBJ1-2|.|TRBD1
TGTGCCATCAGTGACACAGGGGGCAGGTATGGCTACACCTTC
CAISDTGGRYGYTF
>TRBV29-1|TRBJ2-2|.|.
TGCAGCGTTGGGGGGGGGGCTACGAACACCGGGGAGCTGTTTTTT
CSVGGGATNTGELFF
>TRBV7-9|TRBJ1-1|few|.
TGTGCCAGCAGTTTCCGGGGGGCCGGTAGGGCTGAAGCTTTCTTT
CASSFRGAGRAEAFF
>TRBV20-1|TRBJ2-1|.|.
TGCAGTGCTACATGGGGTAATGAGCAGTTCTTC
CSATWGNEQFF
>TRBV5-1|TRBJ2-5|once|TRBD2
TGCGCCAGCAGTTTCGCTAGCGGGAGAGAGACCCAGTACTTC
CASSFASGRETQYF
>TRBV20-1|TRBJ2-7|many|TRBD1
TGCAGTGCTGGGGACAGGGGAGGCGAGCAGTACTTC
CSAGDRGGEQYF
>TRBV19|TRBJ1-3|many|.
TGTGCCAGTAGCATCGGTGTGGCTGGAAACACCATATATTTT
CASSIGVAGNTIYF
>TRBV4-1|TRBJ1-6|many|.
TGCGCCAGCAGCCAAGCCGCAGGGGATAATTCACCCCTCCACTTT
CASSQAAGDNSPLHF
>TRBV20-1|TRBJ2-3|many|TRBD1
TGCAGTGCCTCCCCCCCCGGGACAGGGGAAGATACGCAGTATTTT
CSASPPGTGEDTQYF